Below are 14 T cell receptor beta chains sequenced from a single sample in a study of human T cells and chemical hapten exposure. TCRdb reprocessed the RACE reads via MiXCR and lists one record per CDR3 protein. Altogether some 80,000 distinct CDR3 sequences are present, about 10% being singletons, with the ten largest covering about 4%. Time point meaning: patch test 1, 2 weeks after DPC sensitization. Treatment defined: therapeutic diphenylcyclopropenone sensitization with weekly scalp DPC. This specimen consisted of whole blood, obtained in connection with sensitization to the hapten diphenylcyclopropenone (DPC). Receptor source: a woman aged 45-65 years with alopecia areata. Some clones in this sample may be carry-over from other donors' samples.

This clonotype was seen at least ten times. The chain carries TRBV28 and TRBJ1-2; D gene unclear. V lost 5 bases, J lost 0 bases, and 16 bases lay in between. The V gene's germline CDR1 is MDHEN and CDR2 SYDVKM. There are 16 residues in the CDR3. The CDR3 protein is CASSILTLGANYGYTF. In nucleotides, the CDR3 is TGTGCCAGCAGTATCCTGACACTTGGGGCTAACTATGGCTACACCTTC.

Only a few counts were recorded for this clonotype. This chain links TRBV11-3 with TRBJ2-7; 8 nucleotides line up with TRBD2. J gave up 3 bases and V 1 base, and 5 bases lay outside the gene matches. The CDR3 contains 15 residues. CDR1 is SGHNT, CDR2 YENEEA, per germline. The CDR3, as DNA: TGTGCCAGCAGCTTAGGTACTAGCGGACTCTACGAGCAGTACTTC. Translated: CASSLGTSGLYEQYF.

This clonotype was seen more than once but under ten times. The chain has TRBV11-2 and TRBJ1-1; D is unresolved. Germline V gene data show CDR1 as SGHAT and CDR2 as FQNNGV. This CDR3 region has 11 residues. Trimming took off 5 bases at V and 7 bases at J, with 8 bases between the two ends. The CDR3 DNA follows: TGTGCCAGCAGCACCGGGATTGAAGCTTTCTTT. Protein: CASSTGIEAFF.

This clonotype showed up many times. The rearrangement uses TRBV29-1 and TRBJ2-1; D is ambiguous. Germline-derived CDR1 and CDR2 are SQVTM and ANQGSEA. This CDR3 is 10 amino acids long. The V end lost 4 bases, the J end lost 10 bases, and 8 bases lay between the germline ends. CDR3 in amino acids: CSVAVREQFF. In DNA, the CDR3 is TGCAGCGTTGCTGTCCGAGAGCAGTTCTTC.

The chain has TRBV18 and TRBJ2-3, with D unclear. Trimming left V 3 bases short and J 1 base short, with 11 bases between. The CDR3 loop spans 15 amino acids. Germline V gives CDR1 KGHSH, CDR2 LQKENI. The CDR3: CASSPQQSGTDTQYF. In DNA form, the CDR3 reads TGTGCCAGCTCACCCCAGCAAAGCGGCACAGATACGCAGTATTTT.

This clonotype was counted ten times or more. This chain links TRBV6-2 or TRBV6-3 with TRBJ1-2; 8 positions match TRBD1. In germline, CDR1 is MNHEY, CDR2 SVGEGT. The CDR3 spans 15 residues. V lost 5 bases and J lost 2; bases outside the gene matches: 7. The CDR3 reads CASSAPGQGNYGYTF. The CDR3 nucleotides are TGTGCCAGCAGTGCCCCCGGACAGGGAAACTATGGCTACACCTTC.

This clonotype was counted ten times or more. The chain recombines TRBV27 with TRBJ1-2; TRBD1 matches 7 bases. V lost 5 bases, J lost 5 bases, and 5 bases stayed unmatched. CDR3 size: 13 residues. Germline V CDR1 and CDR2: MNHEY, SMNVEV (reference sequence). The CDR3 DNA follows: TGTGCCAGCAGTCTGGGACAGCGATATGGCTACACCTTC. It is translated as CASSLGQRYGYTF.

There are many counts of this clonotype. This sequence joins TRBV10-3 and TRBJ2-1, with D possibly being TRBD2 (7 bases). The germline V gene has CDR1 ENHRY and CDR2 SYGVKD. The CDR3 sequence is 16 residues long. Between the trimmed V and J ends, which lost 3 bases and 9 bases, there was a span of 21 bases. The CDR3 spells CAISDLSGGLGSEQFF. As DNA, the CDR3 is TGTGCCATCAGTGACTTGTCGGGGGGCTTAGGGAGTGAGCAGTTCTTC.

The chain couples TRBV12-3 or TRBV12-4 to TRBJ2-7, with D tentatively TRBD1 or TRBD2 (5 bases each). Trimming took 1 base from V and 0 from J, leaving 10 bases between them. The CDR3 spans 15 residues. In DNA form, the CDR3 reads TGTGCCAGCAGTTTAGGGGACCCGCCCTCCTACGAGCAGTACTTC. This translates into CASSLGDPPSYEQYF.

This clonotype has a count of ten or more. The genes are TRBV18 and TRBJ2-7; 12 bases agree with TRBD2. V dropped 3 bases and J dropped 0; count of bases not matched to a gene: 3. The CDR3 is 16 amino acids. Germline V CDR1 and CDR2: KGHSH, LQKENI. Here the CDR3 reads CASSPGLAGDSYEQYF. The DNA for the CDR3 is TGTGCCAGCTCACCGGGACTAGCGGGCGACTCCTACGAGCAGTACTTC.

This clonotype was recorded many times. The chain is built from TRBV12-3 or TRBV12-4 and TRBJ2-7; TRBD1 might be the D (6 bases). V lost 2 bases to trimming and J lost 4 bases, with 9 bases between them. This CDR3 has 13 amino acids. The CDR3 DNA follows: TGTGCCAGCAGTTTACAGGGGTGGTACGAGCAGTACTTC. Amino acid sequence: CASSLQGWYEQYF.

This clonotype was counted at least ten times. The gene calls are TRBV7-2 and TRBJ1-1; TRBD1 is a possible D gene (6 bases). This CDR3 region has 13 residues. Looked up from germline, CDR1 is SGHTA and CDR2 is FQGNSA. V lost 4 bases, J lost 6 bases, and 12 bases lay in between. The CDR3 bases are TGTGCCAGCAGCTCCTACAGGGAAGCTGAAGCTTTCTTT. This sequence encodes CASSSYREAEAFF. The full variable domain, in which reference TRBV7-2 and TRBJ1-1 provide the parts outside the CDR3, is GAGVSQSPSNKVTEKGKDVELRCDPISGHTALYWYRQSLGQGLEFLIYFQGNSAPDKSGLPSDRFSAERTGGSVSTLTIQRTQQEDSAVYLCASSSYREAEAFFGQGTRLTVV.

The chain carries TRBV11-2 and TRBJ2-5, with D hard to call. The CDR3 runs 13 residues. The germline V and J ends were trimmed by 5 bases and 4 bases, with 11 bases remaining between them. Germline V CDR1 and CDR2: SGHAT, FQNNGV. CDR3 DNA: TGTGCCAGCAGCCAATGGAGTGGAGAGACCCAGTACTTC. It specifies CASSQWSGETQYF.

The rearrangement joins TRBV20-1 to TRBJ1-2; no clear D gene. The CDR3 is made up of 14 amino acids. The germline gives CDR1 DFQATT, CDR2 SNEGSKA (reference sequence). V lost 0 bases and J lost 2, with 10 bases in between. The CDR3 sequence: CSARETGLNYGYTF. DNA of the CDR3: TGCAGTGCTAGAGAAACTGGGCTGAACTATGGCTACACCTTC.